This TCR beta chain was found in a study of blood T cell repertoires in COVID-19 (dated by TCRdb to between 2020 and 2021). Notes on the research overall: The collaborator samples originated in the United States, Italy and Spain and spanned the acute and convalescent phases of COVID-19. Where available, HLA class I and class II types were taken from metadata supplied by the sample provider and were not determined by assay-based typing. The samples were drawn from the first 160 participants of the ongoing ImmuneRACE study and from 950 to 1,500 subjects provided by 6 global collaborators. The sample metadata nearly always contained a de-identified subject ID, COVID-19 status, age in years and sex. Subjects who had been exposed to COVID-19, were actively infected with it, or had recovered from it provided the deeply sampled blood TCRbeta repertoires that made up the dataset. The repertoires were made available in a free public database intended to serve as a resource for research on the immune response to SARS-CoV-2. The material from the prospective study consisted of cDNA or gDNA derived from T cells, B-cell-depleted T cells, or PBMCs.

Turning to this clone: Its antigen has not been determined. No much larger clone is present one base from it, and per-base qualities are unavailable.

Collaborating institutions collected whole blood in K2EDTA tubes following their own protocols. For TCRbeta analysis, collaborators shipped samples as frozen whole blood, isolated PBMCs, or DNA extracted from either of those sample types. The CDR3 spans 18 residues, from the cysteine through the phenylalanine. Just CDR3 DNA is preserved here, 54 bases in frame from base 1. The germline V end is reduced by 4 bases and the J end by 4 bases; junction bases left unmatched: 16. The germline V gene encodes CDR1 MNHNS and CDR2 SASEGT. The immunoSEQ Assay, a bias-controlled multiplex PCR, was used to amplify TCRbeta CDR3 regions from genomic DNA. The paper's data handling went like this. Within the assay, amplification of reference gene primers was used to estimate how many nucleated cells each sample contained. To quantify the absolute abundance of each unique TCRbeta CDR3 rearrangement, sequence reads were collapsed and filtered. For each sample, productive Simpson clonality was calculated by taking the square root of Simpson's diversity index across productive rearrangements. The source is immuneACCESS, and TCRdb retained only in-frame sequences with V and J called. Part of the clones is not carried over; for the studies checked, unresolved V genes explain less than half of this, and the remainder is unexplained. From that table come the V and J calls and clone size; the DNA was used to work out D and trimming. For this sample there are tens of thousands of clones; 90% appear just once. The ten largest make up around 0.96% of the sample.

Results and caveats for the whole study, not just this receptor: How much clinical and demographic metadata was included differed by source and by participant, and the metadata was provided uncurated.

The chain is assembled from TRBV6-1 and TRBJ1-1, with TRBD1 identical over 9 junction bases. The receptor was isolated from a woman between 50 and 59 years old in a cohort sampled during active COVID-19. Sequencing was carried out using peripheral blood. The CDR3 region: CASSGGSSGQGIGTEAFF. Here is the DNA: TGTGCCAGCAGTGGGGGATCATCGGGACAGGGTATCGGCACTGAAGCTTTCTTT.